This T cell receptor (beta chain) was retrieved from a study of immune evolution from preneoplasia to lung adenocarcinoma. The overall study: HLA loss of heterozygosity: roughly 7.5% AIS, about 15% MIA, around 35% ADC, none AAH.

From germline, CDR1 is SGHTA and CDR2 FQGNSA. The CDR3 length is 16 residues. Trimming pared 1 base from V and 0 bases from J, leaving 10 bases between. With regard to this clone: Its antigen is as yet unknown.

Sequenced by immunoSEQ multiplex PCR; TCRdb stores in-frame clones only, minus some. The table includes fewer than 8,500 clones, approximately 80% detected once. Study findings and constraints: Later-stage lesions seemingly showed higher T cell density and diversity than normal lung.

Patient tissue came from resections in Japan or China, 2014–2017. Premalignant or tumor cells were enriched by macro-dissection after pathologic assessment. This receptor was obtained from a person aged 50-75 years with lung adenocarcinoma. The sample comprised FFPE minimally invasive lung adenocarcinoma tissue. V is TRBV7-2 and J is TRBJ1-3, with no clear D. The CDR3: CASSLGSLLSGNTIYF. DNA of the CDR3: TGTGCCAGCAGCTTAGGATCCCTCCTCTCTGGAAACACCATATATTTT.